This T cell receptor beta chain emerged from a study of siplizumab effects on memory and regulatory T cells. Overall study results and limits: Mean Treg-derived proportions of mappable alloreactive CD4+ clones were 68.8% for siplizumab and less than 35% for controls. It was never confirmed that proliferating Tregs from siplizumab cultures were suppressive.

The CDR3 has 14 residues. V dropped 4 bases and J dropped 0; count of bases not matched to a gene: 2. Germline CDR1 reads LNHDA; CDR2 reads SQIVND (reference sequence). In each sample, 80,000 to 100,000 TCR templates were assayed. Sequencing used immunoSEQ multiplex PCR; TCRdb keeps in-frame clones, though not all of them. Here the sample spans 85,000 to 90,000 clones, 85% to 90% being singletons. This clone was seen only a few times. Antigen unknown. The V gene is TRBV19, the J gene TRBJ2-5; 7 nucleotides match TRBD1. Input material: CD4+ T cells sorted from blood. The TCR sequence derives from a human donor in good health. CDR3 sequence: CASSRGTDQETQYF. The DNA for the CDR3 is TGTGCCAGTAGTAGAGGGACAGACCAAGAGACCCAGTACTTC.